This TCR beta chain was obtained from a study of OX40 agonist ivuxolimab in advanced cancers. About the research overall: Subjects had a mean age of 60 years, with a range of roughly 23 to 79; around 80% were male.

The table came from immunoSEQ multiplex PCR; TCRdb's copy has only in-frame clones and leaves some out. The sample contains tens of thousands of clones, about four fifths of which appear only once. The sample holds a few counts of this clone. Its matching antigen is unknown. The study, taken as a whole, reports: A proportion of nonresponders additionally exhibited low normalized T-cell clonal expansion.

The germline V and J ends were trimmed by 4 bases and 7 bases, with 17 bases remaining between them. The CDR3 spans 15 residues. The germline gives CDR1 SEHNR, CDR2 FQNEAQ (reference sequence). The origin of this receptor is an adult with an advanced solid tumor such as melanoma, head and neck, liver or kidney cancer. The specimen comprised CD4+ or CD8+ T cells sorted from blood, sampled in a trial of the OX40 agonist ivuxolimab. The chain is built from TRBV7-9 and TRBJ1-5, with a tentative D call TRBD1 (5 bases). The CDR3 loop is CASSSLLEAGQPQHF. CDR3 sequence (DNA): TGTGCCAGCAGCTCTCTCTTGGAAGCAGGGCAGCCCCAGCATTTT. The full variable domain, completed using reference TRBV7-9 and TRBJ1-5, is DTGVSQNPRHKITKRGQNVTFRCDPISEHNRLYWYRQTLGQGPEFLTYFQNEAQLEKSRLLSDRFSAERPKGSFSTLEIQRTEQGDSAMYLCASSSLLEAGQPQHFGDGTRLSIL.